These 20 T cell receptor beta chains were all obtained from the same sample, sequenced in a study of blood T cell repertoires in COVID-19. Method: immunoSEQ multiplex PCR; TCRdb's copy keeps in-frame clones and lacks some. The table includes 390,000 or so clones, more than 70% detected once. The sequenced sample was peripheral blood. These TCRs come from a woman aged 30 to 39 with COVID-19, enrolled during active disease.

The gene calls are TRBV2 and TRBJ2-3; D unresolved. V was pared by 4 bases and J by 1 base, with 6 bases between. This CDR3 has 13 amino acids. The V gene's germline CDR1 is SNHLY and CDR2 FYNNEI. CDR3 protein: CASSGLRTDTQYF. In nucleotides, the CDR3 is TGTGCCAGCAGTGGACTCCGCACAGATACGCAGTATTTT.

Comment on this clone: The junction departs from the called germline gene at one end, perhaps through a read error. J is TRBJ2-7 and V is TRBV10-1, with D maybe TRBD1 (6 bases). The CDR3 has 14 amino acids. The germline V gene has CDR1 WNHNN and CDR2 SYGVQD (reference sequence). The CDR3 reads CARSDDRSSYEQYF. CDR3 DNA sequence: TGCGCCAGAAGTGACGACAGGAGCTCCTACGAGCAGTACTTC.

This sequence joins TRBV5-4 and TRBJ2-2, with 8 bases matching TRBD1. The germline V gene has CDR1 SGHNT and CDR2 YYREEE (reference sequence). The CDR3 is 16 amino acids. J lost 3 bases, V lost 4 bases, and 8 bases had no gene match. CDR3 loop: CASSRGQGKDTGELFF. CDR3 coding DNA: TGTGCCAGCAGCCGAGGACAGGGCAAGGACACCGGGGAGCTGTTTTTT. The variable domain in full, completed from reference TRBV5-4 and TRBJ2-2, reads ETGVTQSPTHLIKTRGQQVTLRCSSQSGHNTVSWYQQALGQGPQFIFQYYREEENGRGNFPPRFSGLQFPNYSSELNVNALELDDSALYLCASSRGQGKDTGELFFGEGSRLTVL.

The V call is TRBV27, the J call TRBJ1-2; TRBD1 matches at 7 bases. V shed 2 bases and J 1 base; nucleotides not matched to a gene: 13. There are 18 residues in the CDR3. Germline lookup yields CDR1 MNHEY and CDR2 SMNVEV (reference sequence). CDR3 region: CASSLRAPTGTFNYGYTF. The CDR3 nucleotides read TGTGCCAGCAGTTTAAGGGCCCCGACAGGGACTTTTAACTATGGCTACACCTTC.

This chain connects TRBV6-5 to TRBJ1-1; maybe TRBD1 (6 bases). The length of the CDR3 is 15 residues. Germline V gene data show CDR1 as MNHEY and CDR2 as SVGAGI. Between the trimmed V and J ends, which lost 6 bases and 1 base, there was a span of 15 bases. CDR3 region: CASSPRTASNTEAFF. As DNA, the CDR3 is TGTGCCAGCAGCCCCAGGACAGCCTCGAACACTGAAGCTTTCTTT.

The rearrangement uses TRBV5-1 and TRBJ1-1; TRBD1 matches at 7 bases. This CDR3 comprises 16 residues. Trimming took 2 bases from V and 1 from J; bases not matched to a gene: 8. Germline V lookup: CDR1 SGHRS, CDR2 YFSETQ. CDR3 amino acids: CASSFGPGQRNTEAFF. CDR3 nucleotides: TGCGCCAGCAGCTTCGGACCGGGACAGAGGAACACTGAAGCTTTCTTT.

The CDR3, as DNA: TGTGCCAGCAGGACAGGGGGGATGGCGACTGAAGCTTTCTTT. Residues: CASRTGGMATEAFF. The rearrangement joins TRBV21-1 to TRBJ1-1; the D call TRBD1 from the table was never checked on the DNA. TRBV21-1 is listed as a pseudogene. The CDR3 totals 14 residues.

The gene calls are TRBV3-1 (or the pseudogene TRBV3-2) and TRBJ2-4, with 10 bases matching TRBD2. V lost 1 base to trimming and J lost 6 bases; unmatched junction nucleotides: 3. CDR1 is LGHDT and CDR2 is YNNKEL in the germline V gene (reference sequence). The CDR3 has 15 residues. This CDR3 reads CASSQVTSGANIQYF. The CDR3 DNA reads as TGTGCCAGCAGCCAAGTAACTAGCGGGGCAAACATTCAGTACTTC.

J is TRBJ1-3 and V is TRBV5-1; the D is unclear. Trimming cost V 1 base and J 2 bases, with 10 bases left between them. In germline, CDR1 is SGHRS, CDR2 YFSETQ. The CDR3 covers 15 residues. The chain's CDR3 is CASSLSAAPGNTIYF. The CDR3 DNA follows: TGCGCCAGCAGCTTGTCTGCGGCGCCTGGAAACACCATATATTTT.

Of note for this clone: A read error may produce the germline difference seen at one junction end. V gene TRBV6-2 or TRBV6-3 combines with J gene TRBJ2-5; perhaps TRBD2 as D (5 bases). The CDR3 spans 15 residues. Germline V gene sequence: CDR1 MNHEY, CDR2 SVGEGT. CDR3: CASSYSSGYHETQYF. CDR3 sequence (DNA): TGTGCCAGCAGTTACTCGAGCGGCTACCACGAGACCCAGTACTTC.

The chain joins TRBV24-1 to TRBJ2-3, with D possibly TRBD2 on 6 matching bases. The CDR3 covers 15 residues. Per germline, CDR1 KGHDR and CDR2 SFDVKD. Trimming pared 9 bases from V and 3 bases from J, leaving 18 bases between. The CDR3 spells CATSGGLGGTDTQYF. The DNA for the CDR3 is TGTGCCACCTCAGGCGGACTCGGAGGGACAGATACGCAGTATTTT.

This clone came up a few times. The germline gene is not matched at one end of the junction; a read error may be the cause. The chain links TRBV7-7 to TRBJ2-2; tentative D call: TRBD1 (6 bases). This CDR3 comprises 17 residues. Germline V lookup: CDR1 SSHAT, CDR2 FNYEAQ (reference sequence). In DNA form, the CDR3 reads TGTGCTAGCAGCTCAGAAACAGGGATTTCGAACACCGGGGAGCTGTTTTTT. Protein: CASSSETGISNTGELFF.

CDR3 sequence: CAISDGPATEAFF. CDR3 coding DNA: TGTGCCATCAGTGATGGGCCCGCTACTGAAGCTTTCTTT. The chain has TRBV10-3 and TRBJ1-1; D uncertain. The germline gives CDR1 ENHRY, CDR2 SYGVKD. The CDR3 totals 13 residues. V was clipped by 3 bases and J by 5 bases, with 10 bases between them.

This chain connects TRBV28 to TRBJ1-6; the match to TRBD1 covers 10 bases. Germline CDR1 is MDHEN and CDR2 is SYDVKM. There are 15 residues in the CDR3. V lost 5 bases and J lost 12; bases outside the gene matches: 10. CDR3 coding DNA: TGTGCCAGCAGTCCTGCAGACAGGGGGCATGGACCCCTCCACTTT. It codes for CASSPADRGHGPLHF.

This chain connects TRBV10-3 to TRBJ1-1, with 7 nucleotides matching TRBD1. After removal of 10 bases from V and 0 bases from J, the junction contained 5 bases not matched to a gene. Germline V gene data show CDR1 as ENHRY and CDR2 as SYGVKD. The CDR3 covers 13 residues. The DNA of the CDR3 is TGTGCCAGCCAGGGACAGATGAACACTGAAGCTTTCTTT. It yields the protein CASQGQMNTEAFF.

The CDR3 coding sequence is TGTGCCAGCACCCGGGGGGCTGCGGGGGGAGAGACCCAGTACTTC. Amino acids: CASTRGAAGGETQYF. The chain uses TRBV28 and TRBJ2-5; 8 bases are a match to TRBD2. Germline CDR1 and CDR2: MDHEN and SYDVKM. J gave up 4 bases and V 7 bases, and 11 bases lay outside the gene matches. The CDR3 spans 15 residues.

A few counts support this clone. The CDR3 region is CASSYGDRGATEAFF. CDR3 DNA: TGTGCCAGCAGTTATGGGGACAGGGGGGCCACTGAAGCTTTCTTT. The chain recombines TRBV6-2 or TRBV6-3 with TRBJ1-1, with 11 positions matching TRBD1. The ends lost 3 bases at V and 4 bases at J; junction bases unmatched: 4. The length of the CDR3 is 15 residues. Germline CDR1 MNHEY, CDR2 SVGEGT.

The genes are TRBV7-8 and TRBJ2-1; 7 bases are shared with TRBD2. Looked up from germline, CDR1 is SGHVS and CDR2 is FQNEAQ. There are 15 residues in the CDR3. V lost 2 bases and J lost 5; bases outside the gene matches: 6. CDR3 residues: CASSLIPGRDNEQFF. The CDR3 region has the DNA TGTGCCAGCAGCTTAATCCCAGGGAGGGACAATGAGCAGTTCTTC.

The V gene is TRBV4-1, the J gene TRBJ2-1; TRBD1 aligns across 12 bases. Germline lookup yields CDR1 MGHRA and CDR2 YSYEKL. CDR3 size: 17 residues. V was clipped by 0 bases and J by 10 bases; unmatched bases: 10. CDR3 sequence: CASSQDRDRGLLREQFF. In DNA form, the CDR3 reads TGCGCCAGCAGCCAAGATAGGGACAGGGGGCTTCTACGGGAGCAGTTCTTC.

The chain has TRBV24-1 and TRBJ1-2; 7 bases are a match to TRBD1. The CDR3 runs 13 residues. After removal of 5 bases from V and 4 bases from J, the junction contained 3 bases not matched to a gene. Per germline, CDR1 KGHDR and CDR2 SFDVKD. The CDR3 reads CATSAGTAYGYTF. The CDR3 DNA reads TGTGCCACCAGTGCCGGGACAGCCTATGGCTACACCTTC.